This entry lists 12 T cell receptor beta chains sequenced from one sample in a study of OX40 agonist ivuxolimab in advanced cancers. Clones were sequenced by immunoSEQ multiplex PCR, and TCRdb holds only the in-frame ones, with some missing. The repertoire holds 55,000 to 65,000 clones, 70% to 90% seen once, with about 0.38% in the top ten. The specimen was CD4+ or CD8+ T cells sorted from blood, collected in a trial of the OX40 agonist ivuxolimab. Receptors originate from an adult with an advanced solid tumor such as melanoma, head and neck, liver or kidney cancer.

J is TRBJ1-1 and V is TRBV10-1; perhaps TRBD1 as D (6 bases). V was pared by 0 bases and J by 4 bases, with 15 bases between. There are 16 residues in the CDR3. Per germline, CDR1 WNHNN and CDR2 SYGVQD (reference sequence). CDR3 DNA: TGCGCCAGCAGTGAGTCGGTGACAGGAGGACCCACTGAAGCTTTCTTT. This codes for CASSESVTGGPTEAFF.

CDR3 residues: CASSPDKNTEAFF. CDR3 nucleotide sequence: TGTGCCAGCAGTCCCGACAAGAACACTGAAGCTTTCTTT. The chain carries TRBV27 and TRBJ1-1; D gene uncertain. Trimming pared 5 bases from V and 1 base from J, leaving 8 bases between. CDR1 and CDR2 (germline): MNHEY, SMNVEV (reference sequence). This CDR3 has 13 amino acids.

The rearrangement uses TRBV19 and TRBJ1-5, with D possibly TRBD1 on 6 matching bases. V shed 3 bases and J shed 6 bases, with 15 bases lying between them. Per the germline V gene, CDR1 is LNHDA and CDR2 is SQIVND (reference sequence). The CDR3 loop spans 15 amino acids. As DNA, the CDR3 is TGTGCCAGTAGTATGGGACAAGGGGCAGGTCAGCCCCAGCATTTT. It encodes CASSMGQGAGQPQHF.

This chain connects TRBV6-1 to TRBJ1-1, with D possibly matching TRBD1 (5 bases). Trimming stripped 6 bases from V and 11 bases from J, with 13 bases between. This CDR3 has 11 residues. From germline, CDR1 is MNHNS and CDR2 SASEGT. The CDR3 nucleotides read TGTGCCAGCAGCCTAGGGACCTTGGCTTTCTTT. It specifies CASSLGTLAFF.

The V call is TRBV7-3, the J call TRBJ1-2; maybe TRBD1 (6 bases). The CDR3 consists of 13 residues. The germline CDR1 and CDR2 sequences are SGHTA and FQGTGA. Trimming pared 5 bases from V and 13 bases from J, leaving 20 bases between. The CDR3 sequence: CASSIRRDTPSTF. The CDR3 nucleotides are TGTGCCAGCAGCATAAGGCGGGACACCCCGTCCACCTTC.

The chain carries TRBV6-5 and TRBJ1-1; D possibly corresponds to TRBD1 (6 bases). V shed 6 bases and J shed 4 bases, with 15 bases lying between them. This CDR3 contains 14 residues. Germline CDR1 and CDR2: MNHEY and SVGAGI. The CDR3 nucleotides read TGTGCCAGCAGGGAAGGGCCAGGGGCCACTGAAGCTTTCTTT. Translation gives CASREGPGATEAFF.

This chain connects TRBV5-1 to TRBJ1-6; D is possibly TRBD1 (5 bases). Germline V gene sequence: CDR1 SGHRS, CDR2 YFSETQ. V shed 0 bases and J shed 5 bases, with 12 bases lying between them. CDR3 length: 16 residues. CDR3 sequence (DNA): TGCGCCAGCAGCTTGGCTGGGAAAGGGGATAATTCACCCCTCCACTTT. Translation gives CASSLAGKGDNSPLHF.

This rearrangement joins TRBV5-1 to TRBJ2-1, with TRBD2 matching 8 bases. The CDR3 contains 17 residues. CDR1 is SGHRS, CDR2 YFSETQ, per germline. J gave up 3 bases and V 0 bases, and 8 bases lay outside the gene matches. The CDR3 DNA reads TGCGCCAGCAGCTTGGCCGGGAAAGCGGGAGTCTACAATGAGCAGTTCTTC. Its translation is CASSLAGKAGVYNEQFF.

This chain uses TRBV9 with TRBJ1-5; 7 bases align to TRBD1. The trim removed 0 bases at V and 10 bases at J, leaving 1 base unmatched. Looked up from germline, CDR1 is SGDLS and CDR2 is YYNGEE. This CDR3 has 12 residues. CDR3 DNA sequence: TGTGCCAGCAGCGTAGCAGGGGGACCCCAGCATTTT. Translated: CASSVAGGPQHF.

This clone has a handful of counts. The V and J genes are TRBV2 and TRBJ2-1; D is possibly TRBD1 (5 bases). CDR3 length equals 14 residues. Between the trimmed V and J ends, which lost 2 bases and 7 bases, there was a span of 12 bases. CDR1 is SNHLY and CDR2 is FYNNEI in the germline V gene. The CDR3 here is CASSESLGPNEQFF. The CDR3 DNA reads TGTGCCAGCAGTGAATCCCTGGGGCCTAATGAGCAGTTCTTC.

The gene calls are TRBV13 and TRBJ1-6, with TRBD1 as a possible D gene (6 bases). The CDR3 has 14 residues. Germline assignment: CDR1 PRHDT and CDR2 FYEKMQ (reference sequence). Trimming removed 5 bases from V and 7 bases from J, with 12 bases in between. In nucleotides, the CDR3 is TGTGCCAGCAGCCGTACAGGGTTAAATTCACCCCTCCACTTT. Its protein is CASSRTGLNSPLHF. Looking up the rest from reference TRBV13 and TRBJ1-6 gives the full variable domain: AAGVIQSPRHLIKEKRETATLKCYPIPRHDTVYWYQQGPGQDPQFLISFYEKMQSDKGSIPDRFSAQQFSDYHSELNMSSLELGDSALYFCASSRTGLNSPLHFGNGTRLTVT.

This chain links TRBV12-5 with TRBJ2-1, with D perhaps assigned TRBD1 or TRBD2 (5 bases each). V was trimmed by 0 bases and J by 5 bases, leaving 11 bases between them. Germline V gene lookup returns CDR1 LGHNT and CDR2 FRNRAP. This CDR3 is 15 amino acids long. CDR3 sequence (DNA): TGTGCTAGTGGTTTGGTACCGGGACCTCACAATGAGCAGTTCTTC. It specifies CASGLVPGPHNEQFF. Using reference TRBV12-5 and TRBJ2-1 for the parts outside the CDR3, the full variable domain is DARVTQTPRHKVTEMGQEVTMRCQPILGHNTVFWYRQTMMQGLELLAYFRNRAPLDDSGMPKDRFSAEMPDATLATLKIQPSEPRDSAVYFCASGLVPGPHNEQFFGPGTRLTVL.